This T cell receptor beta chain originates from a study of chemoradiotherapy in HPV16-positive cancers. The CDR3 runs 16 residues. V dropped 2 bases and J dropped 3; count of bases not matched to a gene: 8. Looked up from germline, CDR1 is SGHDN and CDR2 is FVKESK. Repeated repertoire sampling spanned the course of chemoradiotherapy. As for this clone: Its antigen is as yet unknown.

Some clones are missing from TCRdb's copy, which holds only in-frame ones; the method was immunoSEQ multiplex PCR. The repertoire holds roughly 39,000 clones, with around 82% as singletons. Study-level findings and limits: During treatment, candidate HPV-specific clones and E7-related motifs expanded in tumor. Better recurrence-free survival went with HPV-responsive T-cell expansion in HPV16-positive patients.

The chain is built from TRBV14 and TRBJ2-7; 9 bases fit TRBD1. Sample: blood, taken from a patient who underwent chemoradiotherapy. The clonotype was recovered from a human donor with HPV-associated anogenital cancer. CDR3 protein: CASSQPGTGYRYEQYF. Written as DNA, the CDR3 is TGTGCCAGCAGCCAACCCGGGACAGGGTACCGCTACGAGCAGTACTTC. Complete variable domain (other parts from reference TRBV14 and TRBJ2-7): EAGVTQFPSHSVIEKGQTVTLRCDPISGHDNLYWYRRVMGKEIKFLLHFVKESKQDESGMPNNRFLAERTGGTYSTLKVQPAELEDSGVYFCASSQPGTGYRYEQYFGPGTRLTVT.